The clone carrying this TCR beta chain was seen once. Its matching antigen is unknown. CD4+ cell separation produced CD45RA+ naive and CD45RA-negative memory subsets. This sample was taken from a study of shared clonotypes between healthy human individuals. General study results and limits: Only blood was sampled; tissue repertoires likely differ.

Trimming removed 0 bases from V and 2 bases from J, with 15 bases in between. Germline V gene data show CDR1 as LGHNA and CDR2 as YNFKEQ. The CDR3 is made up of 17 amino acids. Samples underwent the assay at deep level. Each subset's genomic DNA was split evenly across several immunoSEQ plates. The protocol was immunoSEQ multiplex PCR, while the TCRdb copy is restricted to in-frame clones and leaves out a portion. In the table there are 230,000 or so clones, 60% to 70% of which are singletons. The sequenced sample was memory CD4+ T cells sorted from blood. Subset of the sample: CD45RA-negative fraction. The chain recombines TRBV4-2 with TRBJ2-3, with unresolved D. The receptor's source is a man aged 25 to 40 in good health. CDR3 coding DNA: TGTGCCAGCAGCCAAGATCAGACCCGAGGCTTCACAGATACGCAGTATTTT. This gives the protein CASSQDQTRGFTDTQYF.